Only a few counts were recorded for the clone carrying this T cell receptor beta chain. Its antigen is still unknown. The data originate from a study of HIV-infected patients and healthy controls. General study results and limits: HIV-infected repertoires had significantly higher mean Gini indices than controls, possibly reflecting oligoclonality. HIV+ repertoires were severely depleted of MAIT alpha-chain CDR3s, unlike healthy controls. The seeming recovery of the Gini index after therapy in HIV-infected patients vanished in size-matched data.

The V end was cut by 6 bases, the J end by 4 bases, with 16 bases between. CDR3 length equals 13 residues. Germline CDR1 is DFQATT and CDR2 is SNEGSKA (reference sequence). Follow-up blood was drawn about 14 weeks, roughly three months, after antiretroviral therapy began. Whole blood was used without fractionation, so all unsorted peripheral T cells were included. cDNA was made from approximately 500 ng RNA using alpha and beta constant primers. Each of the alpha and beta chains got its own library through chain-specific third strand synthesis with indices. TCRdb re-called the 5' RACE reads with MiXCR, one entry per CDR3 protein. Among under 5,000 distinct CDR3 sequences, 7% to 9.5% were seen once, and the ten largest hold approximately 40%.

This sequence was found in an adult with HIV infection. Sequences were derived from blood, sampled during antiretroviral therapy. This sequence joins TRBV20-1 and TRBJ2-7; perhaps D is TRBD1 or TRBD2 (5 bases each). The CDR3 bases are TGCAGTGCCCTACCCCGGGGCAAGTACGAGCAGTACTTC. This sequence encodes CSALPRGKYEQYF.